A selection of T cell receptor beta chains follows, all from one sample in a study of blood T cell repertoires in COVID-19. Measured with immunoSEQ multiplex PCR; TCRdb has only the in-frame clones, and not every one. The profile shows about 300,000 clones, roughly 85% of them singletons. Sequencing input: PBMCs or T cells enriched from blood (not recorded which). The receptors shown here come from a woman aged 25 to 39 who had been exposed to COVID-19. CDR3s include the opening cysteine and the closing phenylalanine or tryptophan. A D gene is named only where the DNA matches it firmly. The size field is filled for only some rows; it gives once, few, many or a size class.

TRBJ2-3,TRBV18,NA,TRBD1,CASSPERHRGITDTQYF,TGTGCCAGCTCACCAGAAAGGCACAGGGGCATCACAGATACGCAGTATTTT
TRBJ1-1,TRBV11-2,NA,NA,CASSFQGYMNTEAFF,TGTGCCAGCAGCTTCCAGGGTTATATGAACACTGAAGCTTTCTTT
TRBJ2-2,TRBV7-6,once,NA,CASSSSRDTGELFF,TGTGCCAGCAGCTCGAGCAGGGACACCGGGGAGCTGTTTTTT
TRBJ2-1,TRBV19,NA,TRBD1,CASSPELGTGLSNEQFF,TGTGCCAGTAGTCCCGAACTCGGGACAGGGTTAAGCAATGAGCAGTTCTTC
TRBJ2-2,TRBV28,NA,NA,CASSRQGNSGELFF,TGTGCCAGCAGTAGGCAGGGGAACTCCGGGGAGCTGTTTTTT
TRBJ2-2,TRBV2,NA,NA,CAIPKNTGELFF,TGTGCCATCCCCAAGAACACCGGGGAGCTGTTTTTT
TRBJ1-5,TRBV10-2,NA,TRBD1,CASRPTGNNQPQHF,TGCGCCAGCAGACCGACAGGGAACAATCAGCCCCAGCATTTT
TRBJ1-1,TRBV27,NA,TRBD1,CASSLKTGGNTEAFF,TGTGCCAGCAGTCTTAAGACAGGGGGCAACACTGAAGCTTTCTTT
TRBJ1-1,TRBV27,NA,NA,CASSFTGTPEAFF,TGTGCCAGCAGTTTTACAGGGACCCCGGAAGCTTTCTTT
TRBJ2-7,TRBV2,NA,TRBD2,CARQRGGLAGVNEQYF,TGTGCCAGGCAAAGGGGGGGACTAGCGGGAGTAAACGAGCAGTACTTC
TRBJ1-6,TRBV30,NA,NA,CAWSVRVGSPLHF,TGTGCCTGGAGTGTGAGGGTGGGGTCACCCCTCCACTTT
TRBJ1-4,TRBV6-1,NA,TRBD1,CASSELTGGSEKLFF,TGTGCCAGCAGTGAACTGACAGGGGGCAGTGAAAAACTGTTTTTT
TRBJ2-5,TRBV19,NA,TRBD2,CASSIGSGRVKTQYF,TGTGCCAGTAGTATCGGTAGCGGGAGGGTAAAGACCCAGTACTTC
TRBJ1-3,TRBV28,few,NA,CASSGSGSGNTIYF,TGTGCCAGCAGCGGTTCGGGTTCTGGAAACACCATATATTTT
TRBJ2-1,TRBV28,NA,TRBD1,CASSLSSGTGGYNEQFF,TGTGCCAGCAGTCTTTCTTCCGGGACAGGGGGATACAATGAGCAGTTCTTC
TRBJ2-5,TRBV19,NA,NA,CASSISLLETQYF,TGTGCCAGTAGTATTAGTCTATTAGAGACCCAGTACTTC
TRBJ2-1,TRBV11-1,NA,TRBD1,CASSLGDRVGGEQFF,TGTGCCAGCAGCTTAGGGGACAGGGTAGGAGGTGAGCAGTTCTTC
TRBJ1-4,TRBV7-3,NA,NA,CASSPTGSEKLFF,TGTGCCAGCAGCCCCACAGGGAGCGAAAAACTGTTTTTT
TRBJ1-4,TRBV7-8,NA,NA,CASSPGSLRINEKLFF,TGTGCCAGCAGCCCGGGGTCTTTAAGAATTAATGAAAAACTGTTTTTT
TRBJ1-2,TRBV18,once,NA,CASSRRRQDDGYTF,TGTGCCAGCTCACGGCGACGGCAGGATGATGGCTACACCTTC